A single TCR beta chain is shown here with its context. Sequencing used immunoSEQ multiplex PCR; TCRdb keeps in-frame clones, though not all of them. The sample includes roughly 260,000 clones, roughly nine tenths of them seen just once. This record belongs to a study of blood T cell repertoires in COVID-19. Study-level background: Italy, Spain and the United States were the sources of the convalescent and acute COVID-19 samples.

The CDR3 runs to 19 residues. J gave up 1 base and V 3 bases, and 12 bases lay outside the gene matches. The germline CDR1 and CDR2 sequences are MNHEY and SMNVEV (reference sequence). The rearrangement links TRBV27 to TRBJ2-6; TRBD1 matches at 7 bases. Sequencing used peripheral blood. The source of this sequence is a man aged 40-50 years who had recovered from COVID-19. CDR3 loop: CASSFLRGQVPSGANVLTF. In DNA, the CDR3 is TGTGCCAGCAGTTTTCTCCGTGGACAGGTACCTTCTGGGGCCAACGTCCTGACTTTC.